Here is one T cell receptor beta chain with its context. Its antigen is currently unknown. Some clones are missing from TCRdb's copy, which holds only in-frame ones; the method was immunoSEQ multiplex PCR. This sample has approximately 25,000 clones, with 72% found just once. This sample was included in a study of vaccination effects on CD4 cells after COVID-19. On the study more broadly: Every participant took two doses of the BNT162b2 or mRNA-1273 vaccine.

Study results and caveats: In the study, convalescent patients were few, and early post-infection timepoints were absent. Marked contraction was observed in infection-induced and vaccine-induced clones late after vaccination.

Viral peptide pool expansion of antigen-specific CD4+ T cells preceded sequencing in the ViraFEST assay. Isolating CD4+ T cells followed roughly ten days of culture. None of these healthy vaccinees had been infected with SARS-CoV-2 before vaccination. Days 3 and 7 were when half the medium was replaced with IL-2 medium. Germline CDR1 is SGHKS and CDR2 is YYEKEE (reference sequence). V was shortened by 5 bases and J by 4 bases, with 19 bases between the two germline ends. CDR3 length equals 16 residues. The sample consisted of CD4+ T cells from PBMCs cultured with SARS-CoV-2 spike peptides, taken before COVID-19 vaccination. The source of this sequence is a human donor who received a COVID-19 vaccine. The chain has TRBV5-5 and TRBJ1-5; a weak D match, TRBD1 (6 bases). The CDR3 loop reads CASRAAGVRSNQPQHF. DNA of the CDR3: TGTGCCAGCAGGGCTGCAGGGGTACGCTCGAATCAGCCCCAGCATTTT.